The subject of this entry is one TCR beta chain. The target antigen is unknown. MiXCR, run by TCRdb on the RT-PCR reads, gives a single entry per CDR3 protein. This table holds 500,000 to 550,000 distinct CDR3 sequences, less than 25% found once. This specimen belongs to a study of response to subunit inactivated influenza vaccine. The CDR3 is 14 residues long. Germline assignment: CDR1 DFQATT and CDR2 SNEGSKA (reference sequence). The V gene lost 0 bases and the J gene lost 3 bases, with 12 bases spanning the gap. Study-level points and caveats: The authors offered the suggestion that each seasonal influenza vaccination recruits few new T cells.

Another study also made use of these data, one on T cells expressing NK-cell markers. That study reports: 5'RACE template switching built TCR beta cDNA with unique molecular identifiers. Expanded clones of NKG2C+ T cells had an unclear HCMV specificity.

This clonotype was sampled from a man aged 50-60 years who received an inactivated influenza vaccine. The sequencing used CD4+ T cells sorted from PBMCs, collected about 12 days after vaccination. The rearrangement uses TRBV20-1 and TRBJ2-7; D unclear. CDR3 amino acids: CSARDISAIYEQYF. The CDR3 bases are TGCAGTGCTAGAGATATTTCGGCGATCTACGAGCAGTACTTC.